This TCR beta chain was recorded in a study of radiotherapy plus CTLA-4 blockade in lung cancer. Points from the study as a whole: The study found tumor-derived TCR clones expanded in blood after radiotherapy plus ipilimumab. The authors reported that early blood T cell clone dynamics, with interferon-beta, best predicted response.

Focal radiation plus CTLA-4 blockade with ipilimumab was administered to patients who had chemo-refractory metastatic non-small-cell lung cancer. Profiled with immunoSEQ multiplex PCR; TCRdb holds only in-frame clones, not every one. The data contain 30,000 to 35,000 clones, less than 75% of them singletons. V lost 2 bases, J lost 2 bases, and 8 bases lay in between. CDR3 length: 14 residues. Germline assignment: CDR1 SGHTA and CDR2 FQGNSA. Points on this clone: What it recognizes is unknown.

This clonotype was obtained from a human donor with non-small cell lung cancer who had stable disease on radiotherapy plus ipilimumab. The sample consisted of peripheral blood, taken from a patient treated with radiotherapy plus ipilimumab. This chain uses TRBV7-2 with TRBJ2-3, with D possibly matching TRBD2 (5 bases). CDR3 in amino acids: CASSLFLATDTQYF. CDR3 DNA: TGTGCCAGCAGCTTATTCCTAGCCACAGATACGCAGTATTTT.